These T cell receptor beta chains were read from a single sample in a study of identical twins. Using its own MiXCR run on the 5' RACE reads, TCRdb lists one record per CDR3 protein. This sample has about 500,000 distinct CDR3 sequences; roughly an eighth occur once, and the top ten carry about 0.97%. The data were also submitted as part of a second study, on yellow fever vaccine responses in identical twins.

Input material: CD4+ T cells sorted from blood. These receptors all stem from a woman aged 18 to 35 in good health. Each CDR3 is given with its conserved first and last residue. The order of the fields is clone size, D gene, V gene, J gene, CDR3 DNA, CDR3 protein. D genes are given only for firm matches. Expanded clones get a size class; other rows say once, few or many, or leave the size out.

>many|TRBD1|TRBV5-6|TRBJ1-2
TGTGCCAGCAGCGGATCACAGGGGAAGGCAGACTATGGCTACACCTTC
CASSGSQGKADYGYTF
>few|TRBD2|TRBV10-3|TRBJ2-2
TGTGCCATCAGTGACCGGGCGGGGGGTCAGAACACCGGGGAGCTGTTTTTT
CAISDRAGGQNTGELFF
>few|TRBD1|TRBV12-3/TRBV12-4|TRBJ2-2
TGTGCCAGCAGTTTAGTTGGCAGGGGGCTTTCTCCTGCGAACACCGGGGAGCTGTTTTTT
CASSLVGRGLSPANTGELFF
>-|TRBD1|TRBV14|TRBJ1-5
TGTGCCAGCAGCCTAGACCGACAGGGAGGCAATCAGCCCCAGCATTTT
CASSLDRQGGNQPQHF
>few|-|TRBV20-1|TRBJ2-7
TGCAGTGCCCCCGCTGGCGGGGAGAACGAGCAGTACTTC
CSAPAGGENEQYF
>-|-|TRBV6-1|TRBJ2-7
TGTGCCACCAGGGGGAAGGGACTCTACGAGCAGTACTTC
CATRGKGLYEQYF
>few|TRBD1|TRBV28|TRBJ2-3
TGTGCCAGCAGCCTAAGGGGGCGCATAGATACGCAGTATTTT
CASSLRGRIDTQYF
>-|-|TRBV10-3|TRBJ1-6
TGTGCCATCAGTGGGCAGGTAGATTCACCCCTCCACTTT
CAISGQVDSPLHF
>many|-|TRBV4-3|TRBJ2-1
TGCGCCAGCAGCCAAGATTGGGCAGCCCCAAACAATGAGCAGTTCTTC
CASSQDWAAPNNEQFF
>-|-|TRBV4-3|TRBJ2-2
TGCGCCAGCAGCCAGGGGGGCCAGGGTACCACCGGGGAGCTGTTTTTT
CASSQGGQGTTGELFF
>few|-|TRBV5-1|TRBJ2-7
TGCGCCAGCAGCTTGCCTTACTCCGGCGAGCAGTACTTC
CASSLPYSGEQYF
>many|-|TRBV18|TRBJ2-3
TGTGCCAGCAGCCCTAGCACAGATACGCAGTATTTT
CASSPSTDTQYF
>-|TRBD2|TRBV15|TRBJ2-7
TGTGCCACCAGCAGAGAACCCCCGCGGGGGAACGAGCAGTACTTC
CATSREPPRGNEQYF
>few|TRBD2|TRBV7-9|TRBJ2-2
TGTGCCTCCCACCCCCCTAGCGGGGGGGCGACCGGGGAGCTGTTTTTT
CASHPPSGGATGELFF
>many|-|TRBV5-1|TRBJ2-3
TGCGCCAGCAGCTTATCCCTAGCGAGCAGCACAGATACGCAGTATTTT
CASSLSLASSTDTQYF
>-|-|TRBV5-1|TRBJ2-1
TGCGCCAGCAGCTTGGCTCGGGGCACCCCACGCTACAATGAGCAGTTCTTC
CASSLARGTPRYNEQFF
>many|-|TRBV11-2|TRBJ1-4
TGTGCCAGCAGCTTAGATGGGCGACTAGGACTGTTTTTT
CASSLDGRLGLFF
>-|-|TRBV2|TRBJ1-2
TGTGCCAGCAGGACCGGACCTTCCTCCGGCTACACCTTC
CASRTGPSSGYTF
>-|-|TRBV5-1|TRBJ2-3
TGCGCCAGCAGTCCCGGGCTAATGTCGATTGGCACAGATACGCAGTATTTT
CASSPGLMSIGTDTQYF
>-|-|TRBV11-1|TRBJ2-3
TGTGCCAGCAGCCTCACACGACTTGTCGTGGATACGCAGTATTTT
CASSLTRLVVDTQYF
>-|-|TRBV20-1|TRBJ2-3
TGCAGTGCCCTCCCTCACACAGATACGCAGTATTTT
CSALPHTDTQYF
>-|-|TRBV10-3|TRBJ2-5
TGTGCCATCAGTGAGTCGGTTCCCGGGACATCTACGGTCCAAGAGACCCAGTACTTC
CAISESVPGTSTVQETQYF
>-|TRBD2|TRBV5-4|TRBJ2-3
TGTGCCAGCAGCGGGACTAGCGGGGGGAGGGATACGCAGTATTTT
CASSGTSGGRDTQYF
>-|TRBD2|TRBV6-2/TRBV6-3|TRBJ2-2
TGTGCCAGCCGACGGGAGGGCCAGCTAAACACCGGGGAGCTGTTTTTT
CASRREGQLNTGELFF
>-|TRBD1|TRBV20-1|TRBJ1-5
TGCAGTGCTAGGGCCTCCGGGACAGAAAATCAGCCCCAGCATTTT
CSARASGTENQPQHF
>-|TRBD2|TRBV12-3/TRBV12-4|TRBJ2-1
TGTGCCAGCAGTTTAGATCTGGGGGGGTTCCCATCTTTGCAGTTCTTC
CASSLDLGGFPSLQFF